Listed below are T cell receptor beta chains from one sample, sequenced in a study of identical twins. TCRdb reprocessed the 5' RACE reads with MiXCR, giving one entry per CDR3 protein. The table records 1.5 million or so distinct CDR3 sequences, less than 40% of them present only once. The specimen sequenced was cord blood. These receptors originate from a newborn girl in good health. CDR3s include the opening cysteine and the closing phenylalanine or tryptophan. A D gene is named only where the DNA matches it firmly. Some rows mark clone size as missing; the rest say once, few, many or name a class of expanded clone.

J: TRBJ1-6
V: TRBV2
D: .
size: .
CDR3: CASVPGTTKNNSPPHF
DNA: TGTGCCAGCGTGCCCGGGACCACGAAGAATAATTCACCCCCCCACTTT

J: TRBJ2-3
V: TRBV19
D: .
size: once
CDR3: CASSIRGFTDTQYF
DNA: TGTGCCAGTAGTATACGGGGGTTCACAGATACGCAGTATTTT

J: TRBJ2-7
V: TRBV21-1
D: .
size: few
CDR3: CASSKPLARLPYEQYF
DNA: TGTGCCAGCAGCAAACCCCTAGCAAGACTCCCTTACGAGCAGTACTTC

J: TRBJ2-7
V: TRBV28
D: TRBD1
size: few
CDR3: CASRRTGDYEQYF
DNA: TGTGCCAGCAGGAGGACAGGGGATTACGAGCAGTACTTC

J: TRBJ2-7
V: TRBV25-1
D: .
size: many
CDR3: CATPRQYF
DNA: TGTGCCACCCCCCGGCAGTACTTC

J: TRBJ1-1
V: TRBV4-2
D: TRBD1
size: few
CDR3: CASRGQGANTEAFF
DNA: TGTGCCAGCAGGGGACAGGGTGCGAACACTGAAGCTTTCTTT

J: TRBJ2-3
V: TRBV15
D: TRBD1
size: many
CDR3: CATSRSRNRDSTQYF
DNA: TGTGCCACCAGCAGATCACGCAACCGGGACAGTACGCAGTATTTT

J: TRBJ2-1
V: TRBV12-3/TRBV12-4
D: .
size: few
CDR3: CASSFRRSYNEQFF
DNA: TGTGCCAGCAGTTTCAGGCGGTCCTACAATGAGCAGTTCTTC

J: TRBJ2-7
V: TRBV4-2
D: TRBD2
size: .
CDR3: CASSQTEGRDEQYF
DNA: TGTGCCAGCAGCCAGACGGAGGGGAGGGATGAGCAGTACTTC

J: TRBJ2-1
V: TRBV12-3/TRBV12-4
D: .
size: .
CDR3: CASSKQLGEQFF
DNA: TGTGCCAGCAGTAAACAGTTAGGTGAGCAGTTCTTC

J: TRBJ2-3
V: TRBV6-6
D: TRBD1
size: few
CDR3: CASSYRDRSTDTQYF
DNA: TGTGCCAGCAGTTATCGGGACAGAAGCACAGATACGCAGTATTTT

J: TRBJ2-7
V: TRBV19
D: TRBD2
size: .
CDR3: CASSTRTSGNYEQYF
DNA: TGTGCCAGTAGTACTCGGACTAGCGGCAACTACGAGCAGTACTTC

J: TRBJ2-7
V: TRBV3-1
D: TRBD2
size: .
CDR3: CASSQALAGVQSYEQYF
DNA: TGTGCCAGCAGCCAAGCACTAGCGGGGGTGCAATCCTACGAGCAGTACTTC

J: TRBJ2-5
V: TRBV7-2
D: .
size: few
CDR3: CASSSPSLVYQETQYF
DNA: TGTGCCAGCAGCTCCCCCTCACTAGTGTACCAAGAGACCCAGTACTTC

J: TRBJ2-6
V: TRBV6-1
D: .
size: .
CDR3: CASSGQVIRSGANVLTF
DNA: TGTGCCAGCAGTGGACAGGTTATTCGCTCTGGGGCCAACGTCCTGACTTTC

J: TRBJ2-3
V: TRBV7-2
D: .
size: few
CDR3: CASSTQSTDTQYF
DNA: TGTGCCAGCAGCACCCAATCCACAGATACGCAGTATTTT

J: TRBJ2-2
V: TRBV2
D: .
size: .
CDR3: CASRAPLNTGELFF
DNA: TGTGCCAGCAGAGCCCCGCTGAACACCGGGGAGCTGTTTTTT

J: TRBJ1-6
V: TRBV7-2
D: TRBD1
size: .
CDR3: CASSSRQGYNSPPHF
DNA: TGTGCCAGCAGCTCAAGACAGGGATATAATTCACCCCCCCACTTT

J: TRBJ1-4
V: TRBV4-1
D: .
size: few
CDR3: CASSQDRGPNEKLFF
DNA: TGCGCCAGCAGCCAAGATAGGGGTCCTAATGAAAAACTGTTTTTT

J: TRBJ2-7
V: TRBV14
D: TRBD2
size: .
CDR3: CASSRGGLALYEQYF
DNA: TGTGCCAGCAGCCGAGGGGGACTAGCCCTCTACGAGCAGTACTTC

J: TRBJ2-7
V: TRBV20-1
D: TRBD1
size: .
CDR3: CSARTDRGTYEQYF
DNA: TGCAGTGCTAGAACGGACAGGGGAACGTACGAGCAGTACTTC

J: TRBJ2-3
V: TRBV7-2
D: .
size: .
CDR3: CASSTRAPVSTDTQYF
DNA: TGTGCCAGCAGCACAAGGGCACCGGTTAGCACAGATACGCAGTATTTT

J: TRBJ1-1
V: TRBV3-1
D: .
size: few
CDR3: CASSFRGYTEAFF
DNA: TGTGCCAGCAGCTTTAGGGGCTACACTGAAGCTTTCTTT

J: TRBJ2-1
V: TRBV20-1
D: TRBD2
size: few
CDR3: CSAWRMGTSGIEQFF
DNA: TGCAGTGCTTGGAGAATGGGGACTAGCGGGATTGAGCAGTTCTTC

J: TRBJ2-7
V: TRBV5-1
D: TRBD2
size: few
CDR3: CASSSLPGLAGGYNEQYF
DNA: TGCGCCAGCAGCTCCTTACCGGGACTAGCGGGAGGATACAATGAGCAGTACTTC

J: TRBJ2-1
V: TRBV7-9
D: .
size: .
CDR3: CASSHKGGPDEQFF
DNA: TGTGCCAGCAGCCACAAGGGAGGCCCCGATGAGCAGTTCTTC

J: TRBJ2-7
V: TRBV12-3/TRBV12-4
D: TRBD2
size: few
CDR3: CASSSTSGGHYEQYF
DNA: TGTGCCAGCAGCTCGACTAGCGGGGGGCACTACGAGCAGTACTTC

J: TRBJ2-3
V: TRBV7-7
D: TRBD1
size: .
CDR3: CASSLGTGFGNTQYF
DNA: TGTGCTAGCAGCCTAGGGACAGGGTTCGGAAATACGCAGTATTTT

J: TRBJ2-7
V: TRBV12-3/TRBV12-4
D: .
size: few
CDR3: CASSLARRGDEQYF
DNA: TGTGCCAGCAGTTTAGCGAGAAGGGGTGACGAGCAGTACTTC

J: TRBJ2-1
V: TRBV27
D: .
size: .
CDR3: CASSLSPWLARSDNEQFF
DNA: TGTGCCAGCAGTTTATCCCCCTGGCTAGCCCGGAGCGACAATGAGCAGTTCTTC

J: TRBJ2-3
V: TRBV4-1
D: .
size: .
CDR3: CASSQGGVGARTDTQYF
DNA: TGCGCCAGCAGCCAAGGGGGTGTGGGAGCTCGCACAGATACGCAGTATTTT

J: TRBJ1-2
V: TRBV6-1
D: .
size: .
CDR3: CASSPTDSPFNYGYTF
DNA: TGTGCCAGCAGTCCTACGGACAGTCCTTTTAACTATGGCTACACCTTC

J: TRBJ1-4
V: TRBV7-9
D: TRBD1
size: .
CDR3: CASSLSFNRDSNNEKLFF
DNA: TGTGCCAGCAGCTTATCCTTTAACCGGGACAGTAATAATGAAAAACTGTTTTTT

J: TRBJ2-7
V: TRBV20-1
D: TRBD2
size: few
CDR3: CSAREGAGSYEQYF
DNA: TGCAGTGCTAGAGAAGGAGCGGGATCCTACGAGCAGTACTTC

J: TRBJ2-1
V: TRBV9
D: .
size: few
CDR3: CASRRDALGNEQFF
DNA: TGTGCCAGCAGGCGGGACGCTCTTGGGAATGAGCAGTTCTTC

J: TRBJ1-4
V: TRBV29-1
D: TRBD1
size: .
CDR3: CSAGSGTGEEKLFF
DNA: TGCAGCGCCGGGTCCGGGACAGGGGAAGAAAAACTGTTTTTT

J: TRBJ2-5
V: TRBV25-1
D: .
size: few
CDR3: CASSEWGQETQYF
DNA: TGTGCCAGCAGTGAATGGGGGCAAGAGACCCAGTACTTC

J: TRBJ2-3
V: TRBV11-2
D: .
size: once
CDR3: CASSLAIDRGGADTQYF
DNA: TGTGCCAGCAGCTTAGCTATCGACCGGGGTGGCGCAGATACGCAGTATTTT

J: TRBJ1-2
V: TRBV6-5
D: .
size: few
CDR3: CASSYSRLTGGYTF
DNA: TGTGCCAGCAGTTACTCGCGGCTGACTGGGGGCTACACCTTC

J: TRBJ1-2
V: TRBV20-1
D: .
size: few
CDR3: CSAPGAWDGYTF
DNA: TGCAGTGCCCCGGGTGCCTGGGATGGCTACACCTTC

J: TRBJ1-4
V: TRBV27
D: .
size: few
CDR3: CASSFEFRGREKLFF
DNA: TGTGCCAGCAGTTTTGAGTTCAGGGGTCGGGAAAAACTGTTTTTT

J: TRBJ1-6
V: TRBV20-1
D: .
size: .
CDR3: CSAVDSFISPLHF
DNA: TGCAGTGCCGTGGACAGTTTTATCTCACCCCTCCACTTT

J: TRBJ2-7
V: TRBV20-1
D: TRBD1
size: .
CDR3: CSARGRDRAYNEQYF
DNA: TGCAGTGCTAGAGGGCGGGACAGGGCCTACAATGAGCAGTACTTC

J: TRBJ2-7
V: TRBV10-3
D: .
size: .
CDR3: CAIMEGDEQYF
DNA: TGTGCCATCATGGAAGGGGACGAGCAGTACTTC

J: TRBJ2-3
V: TRBV28
D: .
size: few
CDR3: CASNQRGTPGADTQYF
DNA: TGTGCCAGCAACCAAAGAGGGACTCCCGGGGCAGATACGCAGTATTTT

J: TRBJ2-3
V: TRBV29-1
D: TRBD2
size: many
CDR3: CSVRTSGRTDTQYF
DNA: TGCAGCGTGCGGACTAGCGGGAGAACTGATACGCAGTATTTT

J: TRBJ2-1
V: TRBV20-1
D: TRBD1
size: once
CDR3: CSVRGQAFSYNEQFF
DNA: TGCAGTGTTAGGGGACAGGCCTTCTCCTACAATGAGCAGTTCTTC

J: TRBJ2-5
V: TRBV20-1
D: .
size: .
CDR3: CSARIRTDLQETQYF
DNA: TGCAGTGCTAGAATTCGGACAGACCTTCAAGAGACCCAGTACTTC

J: TRBJ2-3
V: TRBV6-5
D: .
size: .
CDR3: CASSYLGREGNTQYF
DNA: TGTGCCAGCAGTTACCTGGGCAGGGAAGGGAATACGCAGTATTTT

J: TRBJ2-7
V: TRBV6-6
D: .
size: .
CDR3: CASRELGGLYEQYF
DNA: TGTGCCAGCAGAGAACTAGGAGGGCTCTACGAGCAGTACTTC

J: TRBJ2-1
V: TRBV25-1
D: TRBD2
size: few
CDR3: CASNLGLGNNEQFF
DNA: TGTGCCAGCAATCTGGGACTAGGAAACAATGAGCAGTTCTTC

J: TRBJ2-1
V: TRBV20-1
D: TRBD2
size: .
CDR3: CSARRRGGLSNEQFF
DNA: TGCAGTGCTAGACGACGGGGGGGCCTATCCAATGAGCAGTTCTTC

J: TRBJ2-2
V: TRBV3-1
D: .
size: .
CDR3: CASSQEMRLNTGELFF
DNA: TGTGCCAGCAGCCAAGAAATGCGACTTAACACCGGGGAGCTGTTTTTT